The 10 T cell receptor beta chains below come from one sample, sequenced in a study of blood T cells in healthy people across ages. Sample-barcoded 5' priming and a J-beta primer mix drove a second PCR of about 7 to 12 cycles. TCRdb ran MiXCR on the 5' RACE reads and lists one entry per CDR3 protein. The data contain around 1,500,000 distinct CDR3 sequences, 42% of them singletons. Material for sequencing was blood. The receptors stem from a woman in her late teens or twenties in good health.

This clonotype occurred a few times. V is TRBV6-5 and J is TRBJ1-5; tentatively, D is TRBD1 (5 bases). CDR3 length: 14 residues. Trimming removed 5 bases from V and 1 base from J, with 9 bases in between. Germline V gene lookup returns CDR1 MNHEY and CDR2 SVGAGI. The CDR3 loop reads CASSNEGSNQPQHF. CDR3 nucleotide sequence: TGTGCCAGCAGTAACGAGGGGAGCAATCAGCCCCAGCATTTT.

This chain joins TRBV12-3 or TRBV12-4 and TRBJ2-7; 10 bases are a match to TRBD2. This CDR3 is 15 amino acids long. Unmatched junction bases numbered 7, after V lost 3 bases and J lost 5 bases. For the CDR3, the DNA is TGTGCCAGCAGTTTGGGAAAGGGGACTAGCGACGAGCAGTACTTC. Protein: CASSLGKGTSDEQYF.

The V and J genes are TRBV12-3 or TRBV12-4 and TRBJ2-3; 7 nucleotides agree with TRBD2. This CDR3 is 13 amino acids long. After removal of 6 bases from V and 0 bases from J, the junction contained 0 bases not matched to a gene. The CDR3 loop is CASRRESTDTQYF. The CDR3 DNA reads TGTGCCAGCAGGCGGGAGAGCACAGATACGCAGTATTTT.

Regarding this clonotype: Germline and junction disagree at one end, which may indicate a read error. V is TRBV7-7 and J is TRBJ1-1, with D uncertain. In germline, CDR1 is SSHAT, CDR2 FNYEAQ (reference sequence). This CDR3 spans 14 amino acids. CDR3 amino acids: CASSLSPFNTEAFF. The CDR3 DNA sequence: TGTGCTAGCAGCTTATCACCCTTTAACACTGAAGCTTTCTTT.

This clonotype was picked up many times. V gene TRBV29-1 combines with J gene TRBJ2-5; D unclear. Germline CDR1 SQVTM, CDR2 ANQGSEA. Trimming removed 3 bases at V and 1 base at J, with 12 bases between. This CDR3 has 14 residues. CDR3 protein: CSVESLQTQETQYF. The CDR3 DNA reads as TGCAGCGTTGAGTCACTACAGACCCAAGAGACCCAGTACTTC.

V usage is TRBV3-1 and J usage is TRBJ2-5, with D possibly TRBD1 on 6 matching bases. The CDR3 runs to 19 residues. The germline CDR1 and CDR2 sequences are LGHDT and YNNKEL (reference sequence). Trimming shortened V by 0 bases and J by 1 base, and 21 bases separated the two germline ends. CDR3 coding DNA: TGTGCCAGCAGCCAAGATAACTCGGACAGTATTGGGCTCCAAGAGACCCAGTACTTC. Residues: CASSQDNSDSIGLQETQYF.

This chain uses TRBV20-1 with TRBJ2-1; TRBD1 matches 10 bases. Germline CDR1 and CDR2: DFQATT and SNEGSKA (reference sequence). Germline trimming cut 4 bases from V and 9 bases from J; bases unmatched to any gene: 12. This CDR3 region has 15 residues. CDR3 sequence: CSANDGTGVRSEQFF. Written as DNA, the CDR3 is TGCAGTGCTAATGACGGGACAGGGGTCCGTAGTGAGCAGTTCTTC.

J is TRBJ2-7 and V is TRBV12-3 or TRBV12-4, with no clear D. This CDR3 comprises 11 residues. The germline V and J ends were trimmed by 7 bases and 1 base, with 5 bases remaining between them. CDR3 bases: TGTGCCAGCACTCCATCCTACGAGCAGTACTTC. This gives the protein CASTPSYEQYF.

The chain recombines TRBV6-5 with TRBJ2-3; 7 bases match TRBD1. There are 14 residues in the CDR3. The germline V gene has CDR1 MNHEY and CDR2 SVGAGI. Trimming cost V 2 bases and J 6 bases; bases outside gene matches: 5. CDR3 protein: CASSYADRLDTQYF. CDR3 in DNA: TGTGCCAGCAGTTACGCGGACAGGCTGGATACGCAGTATTTT.

This clonotype was observed a handful of times. The rearrangement uses TRBV20-1 and TRBJ1-4; 9 bases agree with TRBD1. V shed 1 base, J shed 8 bases, and the junction held 8 bases outside the gene matches. Germline V CDR1 and CDR2: DFQATT, SNEGSKA (reference sequence). The CDR3 length is 15 residues. DNA of the CDR3: TGCAGTGCTAGAGTTCCCGGGACAGGGCTCGAAAAACTGTTTTTT. It encodes CSARVPGTGLEKLFF.